Below are 15 T cell receptor beta chains sequenced from a single sample in a study of cytomegalovirus exposure and HLA in healthy donors. This PCR relied on a set of 60 Vbeta primers and 13 Jbeta primers. Profiled with immunoSEQ multiplex PCR; TCRdb holds only in-frame clones, not every one. The sample includes 150,000 to 200,000 clones, around 80% seen only once; the top ten take roughly 4.7%. The specimen was PBMCs. The origin of the receptors is a man aged 30-40 years in good health and CMV-seronegative.

This clone showed up just once. The V and J genes are TRBV30 and TRBJ2-5; 9 bases line up with TRBD2. This CDR3 spans 17 amino acids. Germline values: CDR1 GTSNPN, CDR2 SVGIG (reference sequence). The J segment lost 4 bases and the V segment lost 5 bases, leaving 17 bases of the junction unmatched. DNA for the CDR3: TGTGCCTGGGGGAATTCTGGCGGGGGGGCCCCCGGAGAGACCCAGTACTTC. Encoded protein: CAWGNSGGGAPGETQYF.

There are a few counts of this clone. The V call is TRBV18, the J call TRBJ2-7, with D perhaps matching TRBD1 (6 bases). The CDR3 loop spans 14 amino acids. Germline-derived CDR1 and CDR2 are KGHSH and LQKENI. V was trimmed by 6 bases and J by 2 bases, leaving 14 bases between them. CDR3 loop: CASSRGAKTYEQYF. In nucleotides, the CDR3 is TGTGCCAGCTCCAGGGGCGCCAAGACCTACGAGCAGTACTTC.

The chain is built from TRBV7-3 and TRBJ2-7, with a possible D match to TRBD2 (5 bases). Germline lookup yields CDR1 SGHTA and CDR2 FQGTGA. The CDR3 runs 13 residues. Trimming took off 3 bases at V and 2 bases at J, with 8 bases between the two ends. The CDR3 spells CASSFGMAYEQYF. CDR3 sequence (DNA): TGTGCCAGCAGCTTCGGGATGGCCTACGAGCAGTACTTC.

The chain couples TRBV28 to TRBJ1-6, with D possibly TRBD1 on 5 matching bases. There are 15 residues in the CDR3. CDR1 and CDR2 (germline): MDHEN, SYDVKM. V gave up 5 bases and J gave up 1 base, with 9 bases separating them. The CDR3 spells CASSGAVSYNSPLHF. The CDR3 DNA sequence: TGTGCCAGCAGTGGGGCCGTTTCCTATAATTCACCCCTCCACTTT.

This clone has more than one count but fewer than ten. This sequence joins TRBV5-1 and TRBJ1-1, with 10 bases identical to TRBD1. Looked up from germline, CDR1 is SGHRS and CDR2 is YFSETQ. This CDR3 contains 14 residues. With V trimmed by 2 bases and J by 4 bases, 2 bases remained unmatched. CDR3 sequence: CASSFDRGLTEAFF. CDR3 DNA: TGCGCCAGCAGCTTTGACAGGGGGCTCACTGAAGCTTTCTTT.

This clone appeared once. One end of the junction is discordant with germline, which a read error may explain. The chain couples TRBV5-4 to TRBJ2-7; 10 bases are shared with TRBD1. This CDR3 has 12 residues. Germline-derived CDR1 and CDR2 are SGHNT and YYREEE (reference sequence). Written as DNA, the CDR3 is TGTGCCAGCAGCTCCCCGGGACAGGGGTCGTTCTTC. Translated, it gives CASSSPGQGSFF.

The chain links TRBV28 to TRBJ2-1; no firm D call. Between the trimmed V and J ends, which lost 7 bases and 2 bases, there was a span of 12 bases. The germline gives CDR1 MDHEN, CDR2 SYDVKM. The CDR3 is 14 amino acids. The CDR3 protein is CASTDFRTYNEQFF. The DNA of the CDR3 is TGTGCCAGCACCGACTTCCGAACCTACAATGAGCAGTTCTTC.

J is TRBJ2-1 and V is TRBV2, with a tentative D call TRBD2 (8 bases). The CDR3 covers 15 residues. The ends were cut back, 6 bases at V and 2 bases at J, with 14 bases in the middle. In germline, CDR1 is SNHLY, CDR2 FYNNEI. DNA for the CDR3: TGTGCCAGCAGGGGACTAGGGGGCACCTACAATGAGCAGTTCTTC. The encoded protein is CASRGLGGTYNEQFF.

The chain recombines TRBV6-6 with TRBJ1-4; 7 bases align to TRBD1. The CDR3 is made up of 14 amino acids. Germline values: CDR1 MNHNY, CDR2 SVGAGI (reference sequence). The J segment lost 4 bases and the V segment lost 5 bases, leaving 4 bases of the junction unmatched. The chain's CDR3 is CASSPGTVNEKLFF. CDR3 coding DNA: TGTGCCAGCAGTCCCGGGACAGTTAATGAAAAACTGTTTTTT.

The rearrangement links TRBV27 to TRBJ1-5; maybe TRBD1 (5 bases). Trimming left V 2 bases short and J 6 bases short, with 14 bases between. There are 15 residues in the CDR3. Germline assignment: CDR1 MNHEY and CDR2 SMNVEV (reference sequence). The CDR3 bases are TGTGCCAGCAGTTTAGGGACTGGGCCTGGTCAGCCCCAGCATTTT. It is translated as CASSLGTGPGQPQHF.

The chain couples TRBV11-3 to TRBJ1-5; 11 bases align to TRBD1. Germline V gene sequence: CDR1 SGHNT, CDR2 YENEEA. The CDR3 runs 20 residues. V was pared by 3 bases and J by 0 bases, with 13 bases of the junction left unmatched. The CDR3 loop reads CASSFPYRTGGLYSNQPQHF. The CDR3 coding sequence is TGTGCCAGCAGCTTCCCTTACAGGACAGGGGGCCTATATAGCAATCAGCCCCAGCATTTT.

The V gene is TRBV6-5, the J gene TRBJ2-1, with D maybe TRBD2 (6 bases). The CDR3 runs to 14 residues. V was trimmed by 7 bases and J by 5 bases, leaving 15 bases between them. CDR1 and CDR2 (germline): MNHEY, SVGAGI. Here the CDR3 DNA reads TGTGCCAGCACCCAACGGGGGTTAGACAATGAGCAGTTCTTC. Its translation: CASTQRGLDNEQFF.

The CDR3 loop is CASSTGLGTDTQYF. In DNA, the CDR3 is TGTGCCAGTTCCACGGGACTAGGGACAGATACGCAGTATTTT. J is TRBJ2-3 and V is TRBV19; TRBD2 matches at 8 bases. Per germline, CDR1 LNHDA and CDR2 SQIVND (reference sequence). The ends lost 8 bases at V and 3 bases at J; junction bases unmatched: 7. The CDR3 sequence is 14 residues long.

V usage is TRBV6-5 and J usage is TRBJ1-4, with 8 nucleotides matching TRBD1. Germline V CDR1 and CDR2: MNHEY, SVGAGI. The trim removed 6 bases at V and 8 bases at J, leaving 5 bases unmatched. There are 13 residues in the CDR3. Here the CDR3 DNA reads TGTGCCAGCAGCTCCTACAGGGGGGAAAAACTGTTTTTT. The encoded protein is CASSSYRGEKLFF.

This chain connects TRBV15 to TRBJ2-7; tentative D call: TRBD2 (6 bases). The germline V gene has CDR1 LNHNV and CDR2 YYDKDF (reference sequence). The CDR3 extends over 15 amino acids. Trimming pared 1 base from V and 5 bases from J, leaving 15 bases between. The DNA for the CDR3 is TGTGCCACCAGCAGAGTCGACAGACTAGACGACGAGCAGTACTTC. Translated, it gives CATSRVDRLDDEQYF. Full variable domain (missing parts from reference TRBV15 and TRBJ2-7): DAMVIQNPRYQVTQFGKPVTLSCSQTLNHNVMYWYQQKSSQAPKLLFHYYDKDFNNEADTPDNFQSRRPNTSFCFLDIRSPGLGDTAMYLCATSRVDRLDDEQYFGPGTRLTVT.